A selection of T cell receptor beta chains follows, all from one sample in a study of regulatory T cells in long-lasting Graves disease. TCRdb ran MiXCR on the multiplex PCR reads and lists one entry per CDR3 protein. The table has about 400,000 distinct CDR3 sequences, 20% to 25% seen once; the top ten hold less than 25%. The material was peripheral blood mononuclear cells (PBMCs), obtained when the disease was refractory, from a patient treated with antithyroid drugs. All receptors derive from a female donor with Graves disease. Each CDR3 is given with its conserved first and last residue. Each record gives: J gene, V gene, D gene, clone size, CDR3 protein, CDR3 DNA. A D gene is named only where the DNA matches it firmly. Clone size appears in some rows only: once, few, many, or a class for an expanded clone.

j_call: TRBJ1-1; v_call: TRBV27; d_call: NA; clone_size: many; cdr3_aa: CASSLGPPNTEAFF; cdr3_nt: TGTGCCAGCAGTTTGGGACCGCCGAACACTGAAGCTTTCTTT
j_call: TRBJ2-5; v_call: TRBV20-1; d_call: TRBD2; clone_size: NA; cdr3_aa: CSARDWGGQETQYF; cdr3_nt: TGCAGTGCTAGAGATTGGGGGGGCCAAGAGACCCAGTACTTC
j_call: TRBJ1-4; v_call: TRBV2; d_call: NA; clone_size: many; cdr3_aa: CASSFSDALEHEKLFF; cdr3_nt: TGTGCCAGCAGCTTTTCTGATGCCTTGGAGCATGAAAAACTGTTTTTT
j_call: TRBJ1-5; v_call: TRBV27; d_call: NA; clone_size: many; cdr3_aa: CASRPTGFIGQPQHF; cdr3_nt: TGTGCCAGCAGACCCACAGGGTTCATCGGGCAGCCCCAGCATTTT
j_call: TRBJ2-3; v_call: TRBV12-3/TRBV12-4; d_call: NA; clone_size: few; cdr3_aa: CASSHRGPLHTQYF; cdr3_nt: TGTGCCAGCAGTCACCGGGGCCCACTACATACGCAGTATTTT
j_call: TRBJ1-2; v_call: TRBV29-1; d_call: NA; clone_size: many; cdr3_aa: CSVSSDYGYTF; cdr3_nt: TGCAGCGTTTCCTCCGACTATGGCTACACCTTC
j_call: TRBJ2-3; v_call: TRBV27; d_call: NA; clone_size: NA; cdr3_aa: CASSLSPTGWDTQYF; cdr3_nt: TGTGCCAGCAGTTTATCCCCAACAGGTTGGGATACGCAGTATTTT
j_call: TRBJ1-1; v_call: TRBV28; d_call: TRBD1; clone_size: many; cdr3_aa: CASSSGQGFEAFF; cdr3_nt: TGTGCCAGCAGTTCCGGACAGGGGTTTGAAGCTTTCTTT
j_call: TRBJ2-2; v_call: TRBV7-2; d_call: NA; clone_size: few; cdr3_aa: CAGSIQGGNTGELFF; cdr3_nt: TGTGCCGGCAGCATCCAGGGGGGGAACACCGGGGAGCTGTTTTTT
j_call: TRBJ1-2; v_call: TRBV15; d_call: NA; clone_size: many; cdr3_aa: CATSAWDGQVYGYTF; cdr3_nt: TGTGCCACCAGCGCTTGGGACGGCCAAGTCTATGGCTACACCTTC
j_call: TRBJ2-5; v_call: TRBV24-1; d_call: TRBD1; clone_size: NA; cdr3_aa: CATSDPGQGVTQETQYF; cdr3_nt: TGTGCCACCAGTGATCCCGGACAGGGAGTCACCCAAGAGACCCAGTACTTC
j_call: TRBJ2-4; v_call: TRBV7-3; d_call: TRBD1; clone_size: many; cdr3_aa: CASSRTGGGDIQYF; cdr3_nt: TGTGCCAGCAGCCGGACAGGGGGCGGGGACATTCAGTACTTC
j_call: TRBJ2-5; v_call: TRBV7-2; d_call: NA; clone_size: few; cdr3_aa: CASSLELGASVAQETQYF; cdr3_nt: TGTGCCAGCAGCTTAGAGTTGGGGGCTAGCGTTGCCCAAGAGACCCAGTACTTC
j_call: TRBJ2-5; v_call: TRBV24-1; d_call: TRBD1; clone_size: many; cdr3_aa: CATSDGQGTQETQYF; cdr3_nt: TGTGCCACCAGTGATGGACAGGGGACACAAGAGACCCAGTACTTC
j_call: TRBJ1-1; v_call: TRBV6-1; d_call: NA; clone_size: once; cdr3_aa: CASSPHGGLAEAFF; cdr3_nt: TGTGCCAGCAGCCCCCACGGGGGTCTGGCTGAAGCTTTCTTT
j_call: TRBJ2-5; v_call: TRBV4-3; d_call: NA; clone_size: NA; cdr3_aa: CASSQDLYGVRTQYF; cdr3_nt: TGCGCCAGCAGCCAAGATCTATATGGGGTGCGGACCCAGTACTTC
j_call: TRBJ2-2; v_call: TRBV7-3; d_call: NA; clone_size: NA; cdr3_aa: CASSLAPGWGTGELFF; cdr3_nt: TGTGCCAGCAGCTTAGCTCCAGGGTGGGGCACCGGGGAGCTGTTTTTT
j_call: TRBJ1-2; v_call: TRBV12-3/TRBV12-4; d_call: NA; clone_size: NA; cdr3_aa: CASSTRPNYGYTF; cdr3_nt: TGTGCCAGCTCGACACGACCTAACTATGGCTACACCTTC
j_call: TRBJ2-5; v_call: TRBV5-1; d_call: TRBD1; clone_size: NA; cdr3_aa: CASSITGTGVGETQYF; cdr3_nt: TGCGCCAGCAGCATAACCGGGACAGGTGTCGGGGAGACCCAGTACTTC
j_call: TRBJ2-7; v_call: TRBV30; d_call: NA; clone_size: NA; cdr3_aa: CASGWSYEQYF; cdr3_nt: TGTGCCTCCGGCTGGAGTTACGAGCAGTACTTC
j_call: TRBJ2-4; v_call: TRBV6-1; d_call: TRBD2; clone_size: many; cdr3_aa: CASSVLAGGKNIQYF; cdr3_nt: TGTGCCAGCAGCGTACTAGCGGGAGGCAAAAACATTCAGTACTTC
j_call: TRBJ2-7; v_call: TRBV18; d_call: TRBD2; clone_size: NA; cdr3_aa: CASSPGSGTTYEQYF; cdr3_nt: TGCGCCAGCTCACCTGGTAGCGGGACAACCTACGAGCAGTACTTC
j_call: TRBJ1-4; v_call: TRBV5-6; d_call: NA; clone_size: many; cdr3_aa: CASSYETNEKLFF; cdr3_nt: TGTGCCAGCAGCTACGAGACTAATGAAAAACTGTTTTTT
j_call: TRBJ1-2; v_call: TRBV20-1; d_call: NA; clone_size: many; cdr3_aa: CSADGYTF; cdr3_nt: TGCAGTGCCGACGGCTACACCTTC
j_call: TRBJ2-5; v_call: TRBV7-2; d_call: TRBD2; clone_size: many; cdr3_aa: CASSSSGRREETQYF; cdr3_nt: TGTGCCAGCAGCAGTAGCGGGAGACGGGAAGAGACCCAGTACTTC
j_call: TRBJ2-5; v_call: TRBV12-3/TRBV12-4; d_call: NA; clone_size: many; cdr3_aa: CASSRHVETQYF; cdr3_nt: TGTGCCAGCAGCCGACACGTAGAGACCCAGTACTTC
j_call: TRBJ1-3; v_call: TRBV7-2; d_call: TRBD1; clone_size: many; cdr3_aa: CASSLGTASGNTIYF; cdr3_nt: TGTGCCAGCAGCCTCGGGACAGCCTCTGGAAACACCATATATTTT
j_call: TRBJ1-2; v_call: TRBV20-1; d_call: TRBD1; clone_size: NA; cdr3_aa: CSARTGGGGYTF; cdr3_nt: TGCAGTGCTAGAACAGGGGGGGGTGGCTACACCTTC
j_call: TRBJ2-5; v_call: TRBV29-1; d_call: NA; clone_size: many; cdr3_aa: CSFGEPQETQYF; cdr3_nt: TGCAGCTTTGGGGAGCCGCAAGAGACCCAGTACTTC
j_call: TRBJ1-5; v_call: TRBV19; d_call: NA; clone_size: few; cdr3_aa: CASSRTETYSNQPQHF; cdr3_nt: TGTGCCAGTAGCCGGACAGAAACTTATAGCAATCAGCCCCAGCATTTT
j_call: TRBJ1-3; v_call: TRBV6-5; d_call: TRBD1; clone_size: NA; cdr3_aa: CASSYYGAGGTPGNTIYF; cdr3_nt: TGTGCCAGCAGTTACTACGGCGCAGGGGGTACCCCTGGAAACACCATATATTTT
j_call: TRBJ2-3; v_call: TRBV6-1; d_call: NA; clone_size: few; cdr3_aa: CASTPGVSDTQYF; cdr3_nt: TGTGCCAGCACCCCAGGAGTTTCAGATACGCAGTATTTT
j_call: TRBJ2-3; v_call: TRBV12-3/TRBV12-4; d_call: NA; clone_size: NA; cdr3_aa: CASSFPEKGRGEDTDTQYF; cdr3_nt: TGTGCCAGCAGTTTCCCCGAAAAGGGTCGCGGAGAAGACACAGATACGCAGTATTTT
j_call: TRBJ2-7; v_call: TRBV11-1; d_call: NA; clone_size: many; cdr3_aa: CASSLVGGVVEQYF; cdr3_nt: TGTGCCAGCAGCTTAGTCGGGGGAGTGGTCGAGCAGTACTTC
j_call: TRBJ1-4; v_call: TRBV12-3/TRBV12-4; d_call: TRBD1; clone_size: many; cdr3_aa: CASSPGVQGLNEKLFF; cdr3_nt: TGTGCCAGCAGTCCTGGCGTACAGGGGCTTAATGAAAAACTGTTTTTT
j_call: TRBJ2-1; v_call: TRBV20-1; d_call: NA; clone_size: NA; cdr3_aa: CSAAPGPQFF; cdr3_nt: TGCAGTGCTGCTCCGGGACCCCAGTTCTTC
j_call: TRBJ2-5; v_call: TRBV11-1; d_call: NA; clone_size: many; cdr3_aa: CASSYDSLQETQYF; cdr3_nt: TGTGCCAGCAGCTATGACAGTCTCCAAGAGACCCAGTACTTC
j_call: TRBJ2-5; v_call: TRBV7-9; d_call: NA; clone_size: NA; cdr3_aa: CASSLTGTQSF; cdr3_nt: TGTGCCAGCAGCTTAACGGGGACCCAGTCCTTC
j_call: TRBJ2-5; v_call: TRBV7-2; d_call: TRBD2; clone_size: few; cdr3_aa: CASSAQLAGGSETQYF; cdr3_nt: TGTGCCAGCAGCGCCCAACTAGCGGGAGGGTCAGAGACCCAGTACTTC
j_call: TRBJ2-7; v_call: TRBV30; d_call: TRBD2; clone_size: NA; cdr3_aa: CAWKLAGEQYF; cdr3_nt: TGTGCCTGGAAGTTAGCGGGCGAGCAGTACTTC
j_call: TRBJ2-5; v_call: TRBV12-3/TRBV12-4; d_call: NA; clone_size: many; cdr3_aa: CASSPGTDETQYF; cdr3_nt: TGTGCCAGCAGTCCAGGGACTGATGAGACCCAGTACTTC
j_call: TRBJ1-2; v_call: TRBV7-2; d_call: NA; clone_size: NA; cdr3_aa: CASSGDRHYGYTF; cdr3_nt: TGTGCCAGCAGCGGGGACCGCCACTATGGCTACACCTTC
j_call: TRBJ2-7; v_call: TRBV20-1; d_call: NA; clone_size: few; cdr3_aa: CSVDSPGLAEQYF; cdr3_nt: TGCAGTGTCGACTCCCCCGGGCTTGCCGAGCAGTACTTC
j_call: TRBJ1-4; v_call: TRBV6-1; d_call: NA; clone_size: few; cdr3_aa: CASLGWGATHPTNEKLFF; cdr3_nt: TGTGCCAGCTTGGGATGGGGAGCCACTCATCCAACTAATGAAAAACTGTTTTTT
j_call: TRBJ2-2; v_call: TRBV28; d_call: NA; clone_size: NA; cdr3_aa: CASSFVTGELFF; cdr3_nt: TGTGCCAGCAGTTTTGTGACCGGGGAGCTGTTTTTT
j_call: TRBJ2-7; v_call: TRBV6-2/TRBV6-3; d_call: NA; clone_size: NA; cdr3_aa: CASSPPPWSEQYF; cdr3_nt: TGTGCCAGCAGTCCCCCACCGTGGTCCGAGCAGTACTTC
j_call: TRBJ2-5; v_call: TRBV20-1; d_call: TRBD2; clone_size: many; cdr3_aa: CSGGASGSLKTQYF; cdr3_nt: TGCAGTGGGGGGGCTAGCGGGAGTCTGAAGACCCAGTACTTC
j_call: TRBJ1-2; v_call: TRBV13; d_call: TRBD1; clone_size: many; cdr3_aa: CASSQTGYYGYTF; cdr3_nt: TGTGCCAGCAGCCAGACAGGGTACTATGGCTACACCTTC
j_call: TRBJ2-2; v_call: TRBV7-2; d_call: NA; clone_size: NA; cdr3_aa: CASSILTGTNTGELFF; cdr3_nt: TGTGCCAGCAGCATTCTGACAGGAACGAACACCGGGGAGCTGTTTTTT
j_call: TRBJ2-5; v_call: TRBV7-8; d_call: TRBD1; clone_size: few; cdr3_aa: CASSARRDRAEETQYF; cdr3_nt: TGTGCCAGCAGCGCACGAAGGGACAGGGCGGAAGAGACCCAGTACTTC
j_call: TRBJ2-7; v_call: TRBV10-1; d_call: NA; clone_size: NA; cdr3_aa: CASSDTGGEQYF; cdr3_nt: TGCGCCAGCAGTGATACAGGTGGAGAGCAGTACTTC
j_call: TRBJ2-7; v_call: TRBV20-1; d_call: TRBD2; clone_size: many; cdr3_aa: CSALTSGVGFEQYF; cdr3_nt: TGCAGTGCTCTGACTAGCGGGGTGGGGTTCGAGCAGTACTTC
j_call: TRBJ2-5; v_call: TRBV5-6; d_call: NA; clone_size: few; cdr3_aa: CASSLAGGHSFAQETQYF; cdr3_nt: TGTGCCAGCAGCTTGGCAGGGGGGCATTCGTTCGCACAAGAGACCCAGTACTTC